Following are 25 T cell receptor beta chains from one sample sequenced in a study of blood T cell repertoires in COVID-19. Here immunoSEQ multiplex PCR was the method, and the copy in TCRdb shows in-frame clones only, minus some. The sample records 200,000 to 250,000 clones, around 81% being singletons. Specimen: peripheral blood. Receptor source: a woman aged 55-70 years with active or convalescent COVID-19.

The chain joins TRBV25-1 to TRBJ2-2, with 7 bases lining up with TRBD1. Unmatched junction bases numbered 11, after V lost 5 bases and J lost 2 bases. CDR3 length: 17 amino acids. Per the germline V gene, CDR1 is MGHDK and CDR2 is SYGVNS. The chain's CDR3 is CASSIARNRGNTGELFF. The DNA of the CDR3 is TGTGCCAGCAGTATCGCGAGGAACAGGGGAAACACCGGGGAGCTGTTTTTT.

The V and J genes are TRBV11-3 and TRBJ2-7; D might be TRBD2 (5 bases). Germline-derived CDR1 and CDR2 are SGHNT and YENEEA. The V and J ends lost 0 bases and 3 bases respectively, with 12 bases between them. This CDR3 spans 15 amino acids. The CDR3 DNA sequence: TGTGCCAGCAGCTTAGAGGCTCGGGGTTACTACGAGCAGTACTTC. The encoded protein is CASSLEARGYYEQYF.

The chain employs TRBV2 and TRBJ2-6; D call uncertain. Trimming removed 6 bases at V and 0 bases at J, with 6 bases between. Germline V gene lookup returns CDR1 SNHLY and CDR2 FYNNEI. The CDR3 loop spans 14 amino acids. CDR3: CASRASSGANVLTF. The DNA for the CDR3 is TGTGCCAGCAGAGCGAGCTCTGGGGCCAACGTCCTGACTTTC.

The J gene is TRBJ2-3, the V gene TRBV2; D is possibly TRBD2 (5 bases). The germline V gene has CDR1 SNHLY and CDR2 FYNNEI. V shed 9 bases and J shed 0 bases, with 13 bases lying between them. The CDR3 is made up of 14 amino acids. The CDR3 bases are TGTGCCAGTACTCCGGCGGGCAGCACAGATACGCAGTATTTT. Translated: CASTPAGSTDTQYF.

V gene TRBV19 combines with J gene TRBJ1-2; no firm D call. Trimming took off 9 bases at V and 4 bases at J, with 24 bases between the two ends. There are 16 residues in the CDR3. Germline V CDR1 and CDR2: LNHDA, SQIVND (reference sequence). This chain's CDR3 is CASSGEHIVLFYGYTF. The CDR3 nucleotides read TGTGCCAGCTCCGGGGAACATATCGTCCTTTTCTATGGCTACACCTTC.

V and J are TRBV10-2 and TRBJ2-7; 7 bases map to TRBD1. J lost 4 bases, V lost 0 bases, and 6 bases had no gene match. The V gene's germline CDR1 is WSHSY and CDR2 SAAADI. The CDR3 length is 15 residues. In nucleotides, the CDR3 is TGCGCCAGCAGTGAGTCGACAGGGCCGGGGTACGAGCAGTACTTC. The encoded protein is CASSESTGPGYEQYF.

This clone was observed at least ten times. The rearrangement uses TRBV6-6 and TRBJ2-5; D may be TRBD1 (6 bases). Deletions cut 2 bases from V and 6 bases from J, with 13 bases between. Germline CDR1 reads MNHNY; CDR2 reads SVGAGI (reference sequence). The CDR3 contains 14 residues. The DNA of the CDR3 is TGTGCCAGCAGTTACAGACAGGAAAGGAAGACCCAGTACTTC. Its protein product is CASSYRQERKTQYF.

A single count supports this clone. The chain recombines TRBV10-3 with TRBJ1-1; a possible D gene is TRBD1 (5 bases). This CDR3 has 16 residues. Between the trimmed V and J ends, which lost 6 bases and 1 base, there was a span of 18 bases. Germline CDR1 reads ENHRY; CDR2 reads SYGVKD. The CDR3: CAISPLRQTGNTEAFF. The CDR3 bases are TGTGCCATCAGCCCTTTACGACAGACGGGGAACACTGAAGCTTTCTTT.

The CDR3 nucleotides are TGCGCCAGCAGCCAAGAACAGGGAGGGGAAAAACTGTTTTTT. Encoded protein: CASSQEQGGEKLFF. The V and J genes are TRBV4-1 and TRBJ1-4, with D possibly TRBD1 on 6 matching bases. The V gene's germline CDR1 is MGHRA and CDR2 YSYEKL. The length of the CDR3 is 14 residues. V was trimmed by 0 bases and J by 8 bases, leaving 10 bases between them.

The chain recombines TRBV19 with TRBJ2-5; D not resolved. The CDR3 sequence is 14 residues long. Germline CDR1 reads LNHDA; CDR2 reads SQIVND (reference sequence). V was cut by 5 bases and J by 5 bases, with 15 bases left in between. The CDR3: CASSPSTTLETQYF. The CDR3 DNA reads TGTGCCAGTAGTCCTTCTACCACCCTGGAGACCCAGTACTTC.

The genes are TRBV30 and TRBJ1-6; 7 bases line up with TRBD1. The germline CDR1 and CDR2 sequences are GTSNPN and SVGIG (reference sequence). J was trimmed by 8 bases and V by 8 bases; bases with no gene match: 6. CDR3 length: 12 residues. Here the CDR3 reads CARGTDDSPLHF. The CDR3, as DNA: TGTGCCAGAGGGACAGATGATTCACCCCTCCACTTT.

This sequence joins TRBV7-2 and TRBJ2-3, with D uncertain. V dropped 1 base and J dropped 9 bases, with 11 bases sitting between them. The CDR3 consists of 13 residues. The germline CDR1 and CDR2 sequences are SGHTA and FQGNSA. This CDR3 is CASSLGELGTQYF. CDR3 sequence (DNA): TGTGCCAGCAGCTTAGGCGAGCTAGGCACGCAGTATTTT.

The chain employs TRBV18 and TRBJ1-5, with TRBD1 as a possible D gene (5 bases). The germline gives CDR1 KGHSH, CDR2 LQKENI. Trimming left V 3 bases short and J 3 bases short, with 12 bases between. The CDR3 is 15 residues long. This chain's CDR3 is CASSPVRGVNQPQHF. Here the CDR3 DNA reads TGTGCCAGCTCACCGGTCCGGGGGGTCAATCAGCCCCAGCATTTT.

The V gene is TRBV11-2, the J gene TRBJ1-2, with 8 nucleotides matching TRBD1. Losses at the gene ends were 4 bases for V and 2 bases for J; bases not matched to a gene: 6. Germline CDR1 and CDR2: SGHAT and FQNNGV. CDR3 length equals 15 residues. CDR3 nucleotides: TGTGCCAGCAGCTCCCCGGACAGGGACAACTATGGCTACACCTTC. Translating gives CASSSPDRDNYGYTF.

V gene TRBV5-1 combines with J gene TRBJ1-5, with 7 bases lining up with TRBD1. With V trimmed by 8 bases and J by 4 bases, 9 bases remained unmatched. Germline lookup yields CDR1 SGHRS and CDR2 YFSETQ. CDR3 length: 14 amino acids. The CDR3 DNA reads as TGCGCCAGTAGACAGGGCCCATTTAATCAGCCCCAGCATTTT. Translated, it gives CASRQGPFNQPQHF.

V gene TRBV21-1 combines with J gene TRBJ2-3; no check of the table's D call, TRBD1, against the DNA was made. TRBV21-1 is annotated as a pseudogene. The CDR3 is 16 amino acids. The CDR3 reads CASSLRDRGVSDTQYF. The CDR3 nucleotides are TGTGCCAGCAGCCTCAGGGACAGGGGAGTATCAGATACGCAGTATTTT.

The chain recombines TRBV7-2 with TRBJ2-1; tentative D call: TRBD1 (6 bases). CDR3 length equals 18 residues. Per the germline V gene, CDR1 is SGHTA and CDR2 is FQGNSA. V was shortened by 0 bases and J by 7 bases, with 22 bases between the two germline ends. This CDR3 is CASSLAGAITFVRNEQFF. The CDR3 region has the DNA TGTGCCAGCAGCTTAGCGGGGGCGATTACCTTTGTGAGGAATGAGCAGTTCTTC.

This clone was recorded only once. The rearrangement uses TRBV7-3 and TRBJ2-1; the D is unclear. This CDR3 has 16 residues. The germline V gene encodes CDR1 SGHTA and CDR2 FQGTGA. V was cut by 5 bases and J by 0 bases, with 14 bases left in between. CDR3 nucleotide sequence: TGTGCCAGCAGCCTATCGGTCTTTAGCTCCTACAATGAGCAGTTCTTC. Amino acids: CASSLSVFSSYNEQFF. Combining the CDR3 with reference TRBV7-3 and TRBJ2-1 gives the whole variable domain GAGVSQTPSNKVTEKGKYVELRCDPISGHTALYWYRQSLGQGPEFLIYFQGTGAADDSGLPNDRFFAVRPEGSVSTLKIQRTERGDSAVYLCASSLSVFSSYNEQFFGPGTRLTVL.

The V call is TRBV7-9, the J call TRBJ2-1; 12 bases map to TRBD1. The germline CDR1 and CDR2 sequences are SEHNR and FQNEAQ (reference sequence). The trim removed 5 bases at V and 10 bases at J, leaving 12 bases unmatched. The CDR3 spans 16 residues. The CDR3 is CASSPWQGQGAVEQFF. The CDR3 DNA reads TGTGCCAGCAGCCCCTGGCAGGGACAGGGGGCGGTGGAGCAGTTCTTC.

The chain recombines TRBV29-1 with TRBJ2-7; maybe TRBD1 (6 bases). The CDR3 has 14 amino acids. Germline lookup yields CDR1 SQVTM and CDR2 ANQGSEA. The ends were cut back, 3 bases at V and 3 bases at J, with 15 bases in the middle. CDR3 amino acids: CSVDHGRGNYEQYF. CDR3 DNA sequence: TGCAGCGTTGACCACGGCAGGGGCAACTACGAGCAGTACTTC.

The CDR3 spells CASSSRGQAMEYNSPLHF. In DNA, the CDR3 is TGTGCCAGCAGCTCCCGAGGACAGGCAATGGAGTATAATTCACCCCTCCACTTT. The rearrangement links TRBV5-4 to TRBJ1-6; the match to TRBD1 covers 7 bases. Germline values: CDR1 SGHNT, CDR2 YYREEE (reference sequence). V shed 3 bases and J 4 bases; nucleotides not matched to a gene: 13. The CDR3 totals 18 residues.

The rearrangement uses TRBV29-1 and TRBJ2-7; 7 nucleotides line up with TRBD1. Losses at the gene ends were 8 bases for V and 3 bases for J; bases not matched to a gene: 19. This CDR3 comprises 16 residues. Germline loops: CDR1 SQVTM, CDR2 ANQGSEA. This CDR3 is CSPSASTSDRVYEQYV. The CDR3 nucleotides read TGCAGCCCCTCCGCCTCCACATCCGACAGGGTCTACGAGCAGTACGTC.

This chain links TRBV9 with TRBJ2-1; D might be TRBD2 (6 bases). The CDR3 contains 15 residues. Germline V gene sequence: CDR1 SGDLS, CDR2 YYNGEE. V was pared by 5 bases and J by 3 bases, with 15 bases between. Here the CDR3 reads CASSRTGTYYNEQFF. CDR3 DNA sequence: TGTGCCAGCAGTCGGACCGGGACTTACTACAATGAGCAGTTCTTC.

The J gene is TRBJ1-2, the V gene TRBV6-5, with 7 bases that match TRBD1. Germline CDR1 MNHEY, CDR2 SVGAGI. J gave up 5 bases and V 0 bases, and 6 bases lay outside the gene matches. The CDR3 spans 15 residues. The CDR3 DNA follows: TGTGCCAGCAGTTACTCGAACAGGGGAGGATATGGCTACACCTTC. As protein: CASSYSNRGGYGYTF.

V gene TRBV11-2 combines with J gene TRBJ1-4; D unresolved. V lost 2 bases and J 3 bases, leaving 10 bases between the germline ends. This CDR3 is built from 15 residues. Looked up from germline, CDR1 is SGHAT and CDR2 is FQNNGV. CDR3 protein: CASSLRGTPNEKLFF. The CDR3 nucleotides read TGTGCCAGCAGCTTACGCGGAACCCCTAATGAAAAACTGTTTTTT.